This record covers a single TCR beta chain. This entry is derived from a study of T cell changes during pregnancy in multiple sclerosis. Here immunoSEQ multiplex PCR was the method, and the copy in TCRdb shows in-frame clones only, minus some. The sample contains about 92,000 clones, 92% of which appear only once. V shed 5 bases, J shed 2 bases, and the junction held 8 bases outside the gene matches. From germline, CDR1 is WNHNN and CDR2 SYGVQD (reference sequence). The CDR3 is 16 amino acids. This material consisted of peripheral blood, taken in the first trimester of pregnancy. The clonotype comes from a female donor with multiple sclerosis, enrolled in a pregnancy study. V and J are TRBV10-1 and TRBJ1-1; 10 nucleotides match TRBD1. The CDR3 DNA is TGCGCCAGCAGTTACGGGACAGGGGATCCCAACACTGAAGCTTTCTTT. It translates to CASSYGTGDPNTEAFF.